Shown below are 20 T cell receptor beta chains from a single sample sequenced in a study of cytomegalovirus exposure and HLA in healthy donors (dated by TCRdb to the late 2010s). The library was generated by the immunoSEQ multiplex PCR assay. For the multiplex PCR, a mixture combining 60 forward primers for TCR Vbeta segments and 13 reverse primers for TCR Jbeta segments was used. This immuneACCESS table, as held by TCRdb, lists in-frame sequences with V and J called but not all clones. Of the missing ones, under half trace to an unresolved V gene in checked studies; the others have no known cause. The sample contains some 190,000 clones, roughly 86% of them found a single time. Clones ranked in the top ten supply around 3.7% of the sample. Material: PBMCs. The source of these receptors is a man aged 40-49 years in good health and CMV-seropositive.

The V gene is TRBV21-1, the J gene TRBJ1-5. TRBV21-1 is termed a pseudogene. The CDR3 is 15 amino acids. CDR3 in DNA: TGTGCCAGCAGCAAAGCAGGGAGGGGCAATCAGCCCCAGCATTTT. This codes for CASSKAGRGNQPQHF.

This chain joins TRBV7-7 and TRBJ2-7; 12 positions agree with TRBD2. Germline values: CDR1 SSHAT, CDR2 FNYEAQ (reference sequence). The length of the CDR3 is 15 residues. Trimming removed 1 base from V and 7 bases from J; junction bases left unmatched: 5. The CDR3 DNA is TGTGCCAGCAGCTTAGAGGTCGGGACTAGCGGGGAGCAGTACTTC. Its protein is CASSLEVGTSGEQYF.

V gene TRBV6-1 combines with J gene TRBJ2-7; the D is unclear. Germline lookup yields CDR1 MNHNS and CDR2 SASEGT. Trimming removed 2 bases from V and 2 bases from J, with 10 bases in between. This CDR3 contains 14 residues. CDR3 sequence: CASSERPGAYEQYF. In nucleotides, the CDR3 is TGTGCCAGCAGTGAAAGGCCAGGCGCCTACGAGCAGTACTTC.

The chain is built from TRBV30 and TRBJ2-1, with TRBD2 identical over 10 bases. Germline V gives CDR1 GTSNPN, CDR2 SVGIG (reference sequence). The V gene end was trimmed by 0 bases and the J gene end by 0 bases; junction bases not matched to a gene: 5. The CDR3 totals 17 residues. The CDR3 sequence is CAWSVLRTSGSYNEQFF. CDR3 bases: TGTGCCTGGAGTGTACTCCGGACTAGCGGCTCCTACAATGAGCAGTTCTTC.

The chain employs TRBV19 and TRBJ2-3; D is perhaps TRBD2 (7 bases). The CDR3 extends over 14 amino acids. With 6 bases removed from V and 2 bases from J, the gap between germline ends came to 12 bases. CDR1 is LNHDA and CDR2 is SQIVND in the germline V gene (reference sequence). Written as DNA, the CDR3 is TGTGCCAGTAGCCACGCGGGGGCCACAGATACGCAGTATTTT. Protein sequence: CASSHAGATDTQYF.

There are a few counts of this clone. The V and J genes are TRBV4-1 and TRBJ2-6; 8 bases are shared with TRBD1. Trimming took 2 bases from V and 10 from J; bases not matched to a gene: 7. This CDR3 has 15 amino acids. Germline values: CDR1 MGHRA, CDR2 YSYEKL. In DNA form, the CDR3 reads TGCGCCAGCAGCCAACCCACGGGACAGGCTAACGTCCTGACTTTC. This gives the protein CASSQPTGQANVLTF.

Here the CDR3 reads CASRGDRAGNTIYF. CDR3 nucleotide sequence: TGTGCCAGCAGGGGGGACAGGGCTGGAAACACCATATATTTT. The chain uses TRBV25-1 and TRBJ1-3; 9 bases fit TRBD1. The germline V gene has CDR1 MGHDK and CDR2 SYGVNS. This CDR3 spans 14 amino acids. With 6 bases clipped from V and 2 bases from J, the junction kept 2 bases outside the gene matches.

The chain has TRBV12-5 and TRBJ2-2; possible D gene TRBD1, 5 bases. This CDR3 spans 16 amino acids. V lost 0 bases, J lost 2 bases, and 10 bases lay in between. Germline CDR1 is LGHNT and CDR2 is FRNRAP. CDR3 coding DNA: TGTGCTAGTGGTTTGGTAGGGGTTACCAACACCGGGGAGCTGTTTTTT. It translates to CASGLVGVTNTGELFF. Full variable domain (outside the CDR3, taken from reference TRBV12-5 and TRBJ2-2): DARVTQTPRHKVTEMGQEVTMRCQPILGHNTVFWYRQTMMQGLELLAYFRNRAPLDDSGMPKDRFSAEMPDATLATLKIQPSEPRDSAVYFCASGLVGVTNTGELFFGEGSRLTVL.

This clone was picked up a small number of times. J is TRBJ2-7 and V is TRBV9; D is perhaps TRBD2 (5 bases). Trimming cost V 4 bases and J 2 bases, with 13 bases left between them. Per the germline V gene, CDR1 is SGDLS and CDR2 is YYNGEE. The CDR3 consists of 14 residues. The CDR3: CASSPDGVPYEQYF. The CDR3 region has the DNA TGTGCCAGCAGCCCAGACGGGGTACCCTACGAGCAGTACTTC.

This clone was detected once. V usage is TRBV9 and J usage is TRBJ2-5; 10 bases are a match to TRBD2. The CDR3 totals 15 residues. V lost 4 bases to trimming and J lost 1 base; unmatched junction nucleotides: 4. Germline V CDR1 and CDR2: SGDLS, YYNGEE. This CDR3 is CASSQTSGTQETQYF. DNA for the CDR3: TGTGCCAGCAGCCAAACTAGCGGGACCCAAGAGACCCAGTACTTC.

J is TRBJ2-1 and V is TRBV6-1; 13 bases are shared with TRBD2. The J segment lost 9 bases and the V segment lost 6 bases, leaving 8 bases of the junction unmatched. CDR1 MNHNS and CDR2 SASEGT come from the germline V gene. The CDR3 length is 15 residues. The CDR3 sequence: CASRPLAGGPGEQFF. The CDR3 bases are TGTGCCAGCAGACCACTAGCGGGGGGGCCAGGTGAGCAGTTCTTC.

This rearrangement joins TRBV5-1 to TRBJ2-1; 9 bases map to TRBD1. V gave up 4 bases and J gave up 6 bases; unmatched junction bases: 5. Per germline, CDR1 SGHRS and CDR2 YFSETQ. CDR3 length equals 14 residues. The CDR3 DNA is TGCGCCAGCAGCCCGGGGGACAGGGCCAATGAGCAGTTCTTC. Amino acid sequence: CASSPGDRANEQFF.

This clone appeared once. The chain couples TRBV25-1 to TRBJ2-1; D perhaps matches TRBD2 (5 bases). Germline assignment: CDR1 MGHDK and CDR2 SYGVNS. Trimming took off 2 bases at V and 15 bases at J, with 20 bases between the two ends. This CDR3 has 14 amino acids. This CDR3 reads CASSEIGGPGRTFF. CDR3 bases: TGTGCCAGCAGTGAAATAGGCGGACCGGGAAGAACGTTCTTC.

About this clone itself: The sample has other DNA sequences that encode this CDR3 too. The chain is built from TRBV2 and TRBJ2-6; perhaps TRBD2 as D (5 bases). V lost 8 bases and J 2 bases, leaving 7 bases between the germline ends. CDR3 length: 13 amino acids. The germline V gene encodes CDR1 SNHLY and CDR2 FYNNEI. The CDR3 spells CASGGTGANVLTF. DNA of the CDR3: TGTGCCAGCGGAGGTACTGGGGCCAACGTCCTGACTTTC. The full variable domain, completed using reference TRBV2 and TRBJ2-6, is EPEVTQTPSHQVTQMGQEVILRCVPISNHLYFYWYRQILGQKVEFLVSFYNNEISEKSEIFDDQFSVERPDGSNFTLKIRSTKLEDSAMYFCASGGTGANVLTFGAGSRLTVL.

The chain joins TRBV5-1 to TRBJ2-3; 7 positions match TRBD1. Trimming took 2 bases from V and 0 from J; bases not matched to a gene: 3. CDR1 and CDR2 from the germline V gene are SGHRS and YFSETQ. The CDR3 totals 15 residues. As DNA, the CDR3 is TGCGCCAGCAGCTTTAAGGGGGCAAGCACAGATACGCAGTATTTT. This translates into CASSFKGASTDTQYF.

The V and J genes are TRBV5-1 and TRBJ2-5; TRBD2 matches at 9 bases. J was trimmed by 5 bases and V by 5 bases; bases with no gene match: 10. This CDR3 region has 15 residues. The germline gives CDR1 SGHRS, CDR2 YFSETQ. CDR3 bases: TGCGCCAGCAGTACTCCTAGCGGGGTCCGGGAGACCCAGTACTTC. Encoded protein: CASSTPSGVRETQYF.

This clone was detected only once. The J gene is TRBJ2-5, the V gene TRBV30, with 9 nucleotides matching TRBD2. CDR1 GTSNPN and CDR2 SVGIG come from the germline V gene (reference sequence). Germline trimming cut 3 bases from V and 4 bases from J; bases unmatched to any gene: 0. The CDR3 consists of 12 residues. CDR3 sequence: CAWRLAGETQYF. The CDR3 bases are TGTGCCTGGAGACTAGCGGGAGAGACCCAGTACTTC.

V gene TRBV13 combines with J gene TRBJ2-5; 8 bases match TRBD2. Germline values: CDR1 PRHDT, CDR2 FYEKMQ (reference sequence). The junction had 5 bases not matched to a gene; V was cut back by 0 bases and J by 2 bases. CDR3 size: 16 residues. Here the CDR3 DNA reads TGTGCCAGCAGCTTAGGTGGTAGCGGGGCACAAGAGACCCAGTACTTC. Amino acids: CASSLGGSGAQETQYF.

This chain joins TRBV2 and TRBJ2-3; TRBD2 matches at 11 bases. Germline loops: CDR1 SNHLY, CDR2 FYNNEI. J was trimmed by 4 bases and V by 4 bases; bases with no gene match: 4. There are 15 residues in the CDR3. In nucleotides, the CDR3 is TGTGCCAGCAGTGGCCTAGCGGGAGGTGCAGATACGCAGTATTTT. Amino acids: CASSGLAGGADTQYF.

The CDR3 is CASSQDSGGALTGELFF. The CDR3 coding sequence is TGCGCCAGCAGCCAAGATAGCGGGGGGGCCTTGACCGGGGAGCTGTTTTTT. The chain joins TRBV4-1 to TRBJ2-2; 11 bases are a match to TRBD2. CDR1 MGHRA and CDR2 YSYEKL come from the germline V gene. This CDR3 is 17 amino acids long. The trim removed 0 bases at V and 5 bases at J, leaving 5 bases unmatched.